A single sample is the source of the 26 T cell receptor beta chains below, sequenced in a study of shared clonotypes between healthy human individuals (dated by TCRdb to 2019 to 2021). Library preparation was by the immunoSEQ multiplex PCR assay. TCRdb mirrors the immuneACCESS table, restricted to in-frame sequences. Some clones are absent from its copies; in checked studies, under half trace to an unresolved V gene, and the reason for the others is unknown. The sample table shows a few million clones, and 80% to 95% are seen once. The ten most abundant clones make up 0.35% to 0.5% of the sample. The specimen sequenced was naive CD4+ T cells from PBMCs. In light of the paper, this sample's cell subset or site label describes: CD45RA+ positively selected. The origin of the receptors is a young man in good health. Some clones in this sample may be carry-over from other donors' samples.

The CDR3 DNA follows: TGTGCCAGCAGCAAGGGGACAGGGAACTACAATGAGCAGTTCTTC. It encodes CASSKGTGNYNEQFF. The rearrangement joins TRBV7-2 to TRBJ2-1, with 9 positions matching TRBD1. V trimming: 5 bases; J trimming: 3 bases; junction bases outside the gene matches: 5. From germline, CDR1 is SGHTA and CDR2 FQGNSA. The CDR3 is 15 amino acids.

The genes are TRBV10-2 and TRBJ2-1; 13 bases align to TRBD2. Germline-derived CDR1 and CDR2 are WSHSY and SAAADI. The CDR3 has 14 amino acids. V lost 10 bases to trimming and J lost 8 bases; unmatched junction nucleotides: 8. The CDR3 sequence: CATRTSGSNDEQFF. CDR3 sequence (DNA): TGCGCCACCCGGACTAGCGGGAGTAACGATGAGCAGTTCTTC.

The genes are TRBV2 and TRBJ2-5; D possibly corresponds to TRBD2 (5 bases). Germline lookup yields CDR1 SNHLY and CDR2 FYNNEI. The CDR3 has 13 residues. Between the trimmed V and J ends, which lost 8 bases and 2 bases, there was a span of 12 bases. This chain's CDR3 is CASRYREQETQYF. In DNA, the CDR3 is TGTGCCAGCCGTTACCGGGAACAAGAGACCCAGTACTTC.

The rearrangement links TRBV5-1 to TRBJ2-2, with 8 bases lining up with TRBD1. This CDR3 spans 15 amino acids. CDR1 is SGHRS and CDR2 is YFSETQ in the germline V gene. Trimming took 6 bases from V and 4 from J; bases not matched to a gene: 8. CDR3 sequence: CASTNRGVSTGELFF. For the CDR3, the DNA is TGCGCCAGCACAAACAGGGGGGTGAGCACCGGGGAGCTGTTTTTT.

The chain links TRBV4-2 to TRBJ2-7, with 8 nucleotides matching TRBD2. The CDR3 runs to 15 residues. V was clipped by 3 bases and J by 5 bases; unmatched bases: 9. CDR1 is LGHNA and CDR2 is YNFKEQ in the germline V gene. The CDR3 DNA is TGTGCCAGCAGCCAGCCAGGGACTAGGGCACACGAGCAGTACTTC. It yields the protein CASSQPGTRAHEQYF.

The chain recombines TRBV27 with TRBJ2-1, with unresolved D. This CDR3 comprises 16 residues. V shed 6 bases and J shed 1 base, with 16 bases lying between them. CDR1 is MNHEY, CDR2 SMNVEV, per germline (reference sequence). Here the CDR3 reads CASRRTTETSYNEQFF. CDR3 sequence (DNA): TGTGCCAGCAGACGTACGACTGAAACTTCCTACAATGAGCAGTTCTTC.

V is TRBV2 and J is TRBJ2-1; unclear D gene. Germline-derived CDR1 and CDR2 are SNHLY and FYNNEI. The CDR3 length is 13 residues. The V gene lost 6 bases and the J gene lost 7 bases, with 13 bases spanning the gap. The DNA for the CDR3 is TGTGCCAGCAGCGGGCATACAAGGAATGAGCAGTTCTTC. Its protein is CASSGHTRNEQFF.

The chain joins TRBV7-3 to TRBJ2-1; D is uncertain. The CDR3 sequence is 16 residues long. V was clipped by 2 bases and J by 9 bases, with 20 bases between them. Germline V CDR1 and CDR2: SGHTA, FQGTGA. The CDR3 sequence is CASSLFGDSQTSEQFF. DNA for the CDR3: TGTGCCAGCAGCTTATTTGGTGACTCCCAGACAAGTGAGCAGTTCTTC. The full variable domain, completed using reference TRBV7-3 and TRBJ2-1, is GAGVSQTPSNKVTEKGKYVELRCDPISGHTALYWYRQSLGQGPEFLIYFQGTGAADDSGLPNDRFFAVRPEGSVSTLKIQRTERGDSAVYLCASSLFGDSQTSEQFFGPGTRLTVL.

J is TRBJ2-3 and V is TRBV7-2; 11 nucleotides match TRBD2. The trim removed 7 bases at V and 1 base at J, leaving 7 bases unmatched. CDR1 is SGHTA, CDR2 FQGNSA, per germline. This CDR3 is built from 16 residues. CDR3: CASTPLAGVGTDTQYF. Written as DNA, the CDR3 is TGTGCCAGCACTCCACTAGCGGGAGTTGGCACAGATACGCAGTATTTT.

The chain carries TRBV5-1 and TRBJ2-1; 7 bases are shared with TRBD2. J gave up 4 bases and V 1 base, and 5 bases lay outside the gene matches. From germline, CDR1 is SGHRS and CDR2 YFSETQ. The CDR3 is 15 amino acids. The CDR3 coding sequence is TGCGCCAGCAGCTTGAGTCTAGCGGATTACAATGAGCAGTTCTTC. It is translated as CASSLSLADYNEQFF.

The genes are TRBV19 and TRBJ2-7; maybe TRBD1 (5 bases). The CDR3 covers 15 residues. V shed 7 bases and J shed 2 bases, with 18 bases lying between them. Germline V gene data show CDR1 as LNHDA and CDR2 as SQIVND (reference sequence). CDR3 residues: CASTLGWGFAYEQYF. The CDR3 DNA sequence: TGTGCCAGTACCCTAGGCTGGGGCTTCGCCTACGAGCAGTACTTC.

The rearrangement uses TRBV27 and TRBJ2-7; 9 bases align to TRBD2. The germline gives CDR1 MNHEY, CDR2 SMNVEV (reference sequence). Germline trimming cut 7 bases from V and 0 bases from J; bases unmatched to any gene: 13. The CDR3 length is 17 residues. The CDR3: CASIKRESGRSSYEQYF. In DNA, the CDR3 is TGTGCCAGCATCAAAAGGGAGAGCGGGAGGAGCTCCTACGAGCAGTACTTC.

V and J are TRBV6-5 and TRBJ1-5; the D gene is possibly TRBD1 (5 bases). The germline V gene encodes CDR1 MNHEY and CDR2 SVGAGI. This CDR3 is 13 amino acids long. Between the trimmed V and J ends, which lost 7 bases and 6 bases, there was a span of 13 bases. CDR3 sequence reads: CASTPGGTQPQHF. As DNA, the CDR3 is TGTGCCAGCACCCCGGGAGGGACTCAGCCCCAGCATTTT.

The chain uses TRBV30 and TRBJ2-3; D may match TRBD1 or TRBD2 (5 bases each). From germline, CDR1 is GTSNPN and CDR2 SVGIG (reference sequence). The CDR3 loop spans 14 amino acids. Trimming cost V 8 bases and J 5 bases, with 20 bases left between them. Here the CDR3 reads CATRPGAGGDTQYF. CDR3 in DNA: TGTGCCACAAGACCCGGGGCCGGCGGAGATACGCAGTATTTT.

The V call is TRBV27, the J call TRBJ1-5, with 8 nucleotides matching TRBD1. V lost 5 bases, J lost 4 bases, and 10 bases stayed unmatched. The CDR3 is made up of 16 amino acids. The V gene's germline CDR1 is MNHEY and CDR2 SMNVEV (reference sequence). CDR3 in DNA: TGTGCCAGCAGTCCGGACAGGGCGGCGAGGAATCAGCCCCAGCATTTT. Translation gives CASSPDRAARNQPQHF.

This clone showed up just once. The chain has TRBV27 and TRBJ2-7, with TRBD1 as a possible D gene (6 bases). Germline lookup yields CDR1 MNHEY and CDR2 SMNVEV (reference sequence). The V end was cut by 6 bases, the J end by 4 bases, with 16 bases between. There are 14 residues in the CDR3. Here the CDR3 reads CASSKGDVWYEQYF. The CDR3 DNA follows: TGTGCCAGCAGCAAGGGGGATGTGTGGTACGAGCAGTACTTC.

This chain links TRBV6-5 with TRBJ2-3; no firm D call. This CDR3 comprises 11 residues. V lost 5 bases, J lost 7 bases, and 7 bases lay in between. Germline V gene sequence: CDR1 MNHEY, CDR2 SVGAGI. The CDR3 nucleotides read TGTGCCAGCAGTAGCACGAATACGCAGTATTTT. Translation gives CASSSTNTQYF.

Comment on this clone: Other DNA sequences of this sample code for an identical CDR3. The rearrangement uses TRBV5-1 and TRBJ2-1; maybe TRBD2 (5 bases). V lost 4 bases to trimming and J lost 7 bases, with 12 bases between them. The CDR3 spans 13 residues. Germline assignment: CDR1 SGHRS and CDR2 YFSETQ. The CDR3 protein is CASSPGTVNEQFF. The CDR3 DNA follows: TGCGCCAGCAGCCCGGGAACAGTTAATGAGCAGTTCTTC.

The gene calls are TRBV9 and TRBJ2-1; TRBD2 agrees at 7 bases. Trimming took 3 bases from V and 3 from J; bases not matched to a gene: 3. The CDR3 extends over 14 amino acids. Germline V gives CDR1 SGDLS, CDR2 YYNGEE. This CDR3 is CASSGRDYYNEQFF. DNA for the CDR3: TGTGCCAGCAGCGGCCGGGACTACTACAATGAGCAGTTCTTC.

This chain links TRBV10-1 with TRBJ2-7, with D possibly called TRBD1 or TRBD2 (6 bases each). V was trimmed by 4 bases and J by 4 bases, leaving 17 bases between them. The CDR3 is 15 residues long. Germline loops: CDR1 WNHNN, CDR2 SYGVQD (reference sequence). The CDR3 nucleotides read TGCGCCAGCAGTGCGGGGCGGGACACAGGGTACGAGCAGTACTTC. This gives the protein CASSAGRDTGYEQYF.

A note on this clone: Other DNA sequences from this sample encode an identical CDR3 as well. The chain links TRBV7-6 to TRBJ2-3, with D unclear. The V gene's germline CDR1 is SGHVS and CDR2 FNYEAQ. Trimming removed 0 bases at V and 4 bases at J, with 5 bases between. The CDR3 length is 13 residues. CDR3 loop: CASSLAGADTQYF. For the CDR3, the DNA is TGTGCCAGCAGCTTAGCCGGCGCAGATACGCAGTATTTT.

This rearrangement joins TRBV5-1 to TRBJ2-3; the D gene is possibly TRBD2 (5 bases). The CDR3 spans 16 residues. V lost 5 bases, J lost 0 bases, and 16 bases lay in between. The germline CDR1 and CDR2 sequences are SGHRS and YFSETQ. This chain's CDR3 is CASRIGVALSTDTQYF. DNA for the CDR3: TGCGCCAGCAGGATTGGAGTAGCGCTGAGCACAGATACGCAGTATTTT.

The chain is built from TRBV4-3 and TRBJ2-3; 8 bases map to TRBD1. Germline CDR1 reads LGHNA; CDR2 reads YSLEER. V was clipped by 5 bases and J by 5 bases; unmatched bases: 12. This CDR3 region has 16 residues. The CDR3 DNA is TGCGCCAGCAGCGCAAGCAGGGGGCGATTCGTAGATACGCAGTATTTT. Its protein is CASSASRGRFVDTQYF.

The rearrangement joins TRBV7-3 to TRBJ2-5; D is undetermined. Looked up from germline, CDR1 is SGHTA and CDR2 is FQGTGA. V lost 5 bases, J lost 1 base, and 11 bases lay in between. CDR3 size: 14 residues. This CDR3 reads CASSPRGVQETQYF. CDR3 in DNA: TGTGCCAGCAGCCCCAGAGGCGTCCAAGAGACCCAGTACTTC. Complete variable domain (other parts from reference TRBV7-3 and TRBJ2-5): GAGVSQTPSNKVTEKGKYVELRCDPISGHTALYWYRQSLGQGPEFLIYFQGTGAADDSGLPNDRFFAVRPEGSVSTLKIQRTERGDSAVYLCASSPRGVQETQYFGPGTRLLVL.

The chain has TRBV7-3 and TRBJ2-5; D is unclear. Looked up from germline, CDR1 is SGHTA and CDR2 is FQGTGA. The CDR3 has 12 amino acids. Trimming shortened V by 4 bases and J by 5 bases, and 8 bases separated the two germline ends. The CDR3 here is CASSSVGETQYF. The CDR3 nucleotides read TGTGCCAGCAGCTCAGTGGGGGAGACCCAGTACTTC.

The gene calls are TRBV28 and TRBJ2-1, with 10 bases matching TRBD1. The CDR3 is 18 amino acids. Trimming cost V 5 bases and J 7 bases; bases outside gene matches: 17. Germline V CDR1 and CDR2: MDHEN, SYDVKM. CDR3 amino acids: CASSTQKTGGSSINEQFF. The CDR3 DNA is TGTGCCAGCAGTACCCAAAAGACAGGGGGCAGTAGTATTAATGAGCAGTTCTTC.